Sequencing of this T cell receptor (beta chain) was carried out in a study of a mutant IDH1 vaccine in newly diagnosed glioma. This clone was picked up a small number of times. The time point denotes: baseline, week 1 (first vaccination visit). Treatment meaning: pre-vaccination baseline after standard-of-care therapy. V dropped 2 bases and J dropped 8 bases, with 18 bases sitting between them. This CDR3 has 15 residues. Germline V gene sequence: CDR1 SGHDN, CDR2 FVKESK. Profiled with immunoSEQ multiplex PCR; TCRdb holds only in-frame clones, not every one. The sample shows about 98,000 clones, around nine tenths of them seen only once.

The J gene is TRBJ1-1, the V gene TRBV14; D is perhaps TRBD1 (5 bases). The sequenced sample was PBMCs, obtained from a glioma patient treated with radiotherapy, temozolomide or both. The TCR was taken from a woman aged 45-59 years with glioma. CDR3 residues: CASSQSLAGGSEAFF. The CDR3, as DNA: TGTGCCAGCAGCCAATCATTGGCCGGGGGTTCCGAAGCTTTCTTT.